This T cell receptor beta chain was profiled in a study of T cells in Graves' hyperthyroidism and ophthalmopathy. Looking at the study overall: Peripheral blood specimens were obtained at initial diagnosis, prior to any treatment.

Investigators excluded patients with uncontrolled infection, other autoimmune disease, pregnancy or lactation. Diagnosing involved the use of clinical symptoms, serum thyroxine and TRAb, thyroid ultrasound and orbital computed tomography. Amplification yielded TCR beta CDR3 regions, with RNA transcripts as the source. The study used the HTBI primer set for a first-round RT-PCR of the TCR CDR3. TCRdb recomputed calls from the multiplex PCR reads with MiXCR, one row per CDR3 protein. This repertoire shows under 300,000 distinct CDR3 sequences, 22% found once; its top ten account for about 60%. Remarks on this clonotype: Its antigen remains unidentified.

Germline CDR1 reads MNHEY; CDR2 reads SVGEGT. The V and J ends lost 5 bases and 5 bases respectively, with 9 bases between them. This CDR3 region has 12 residues. Overall study results and limits: Most clonotypes that expanded in the thyroid above 0.001 also showed up in blood.

The specimen sequenced was blood. The rearrangement links TRBV6-2 or TRBV6-3 to TRBJ2-5; D gene uncertain. This clonotype originated in a young man with Graves' ophthalmopathy. As DNA, the CDR3 is TGTGCCAGCAGTCCCGACATCGAGACCCAGTACTTC. It specifies CASSPDIETQYF.